The clone carrying this TCR beta chain was observed once. This record comes from a study of blood T cell repertoires in COVID-19. Study details: PBMCs, B-cell-depleted T cells, or T cells were the source of the cDNA or gDNA that made up the material.

The CDR3 covers 13 residues. With 6 bases removed from V and 5 bases from J, the gap between germline ends came to 11 bases. Grouping used clinical history reported by participants in a survey and questionnaire. Only in-frame clones appear in the TCRdb table, and some are missing; sequencing was by immunoSEQ multiplex PCR. Altogether a few hundred thousand clones are present, 80% to 90% being singletons, with the ten largest covering 0.95% to 1.3%. Source material: PBMCs or T cells enriched from blood (not recorded which). The V gene is TRBV12-3 or TRBV12-4, the J gene TRBJ1-3, with D hard to call. The receptor's source is a man between 25 and 39 years old who had recovered from COVID-19. The CDR3 DNA sequence: TGTGCCAGCAGCCTAAGCACTAGAAACACCATATATTTT. Translation: CASSLSTRNTIYF.